This T cell receptor (beta chain) was sequenced for a study of blood T cell repertoires in COVID-19. For the study at large: Researchers got acute and convalescent COVID-19 samples from the United States, Italy and Spain. T cells, B-cell-depleted T cells, or PBMCs supplied cDNA or gDNA.

From germline, CDR1 is MNHEY and CDR2 SVGAGI. V was trimmed by 0 bases and J by 7 bases, leaving 7 bases between them. The CDR3 runs 14 residues. Authors' processing steps: Using reference gene primer amplification, nucleated cell counts were estimated. TCRdb's copy holds only in-frame clones and misses some; the assay was immunoSEQ multiplex PCR. V, J and clone size reflect that table, while D and trimming were determined from the DNA. Among 70,000 or so clones listed, approximately 90% were seen once. The specimen sequenced was peripheral blood. The TCR was taken from a human donor in a cohort sampled during active COVID-19. The chain employs TRBV6-5 and TRBJ1-6; D is undetermined. DNA of the CDR3: TGTGCCAGCAGTTACTCCCCGGTGAATTCACCCCTCCACTTT. It specifies CASSYSPVNSPLHF.